This is a list of T cell receptor beta chains from one sample in a study of cytomegalovirus exposure and HLA in healthy donors. Measured with immunoSEQ multiplex PCR; TCRdb has only the in-frame clones, and not every one. The table records 150,000 to 200,000 clones, around 80% of them present only once. The sample consisted of PBMCs. The receptors were gathered from a woman aged 40 to 50 in good health and CMV-seronegative. CDR3s include the opening cysteine and the closing phenylalanine or tryptophan. D genes are given only for firm matches.

CDR3 length | V gene | D gene | CDR3 protein
18 | TRBV5-8 | NA | CASSLFTGIASGANVLTF
13 | TRBV11-2 | NA | CASRNPPQGGYTF
16 | TRBV18 | NA | CASSRSTGSTNEKLFF
14 | TRBV30 | TRBD1 | CACGTGGIYSPLHF
11 | TRBV5-3 | NA | CARSFQDEQYF
13 | TRBV7-2 | NA | CASSSSGTPAAFF
13 | TRBV6-1 | NA | CASSEALAAEAFF
14 | TRBV4-1 | TRBD1 | CASSQRTGSYGYTF
14 | TRBV27 | TRBD1 | CASSYRGRDYGYTF
15 | TRBV9 | TRBD1 | CASSVQGAHRETQYF
13 | TRBV11-3 | NA | CASSQGQFNEQFF
14 | TRBV27 | NA | CASSFQGPNQPQHF
13 | TRBV2 | TRBD2 | CASSGTSVGEQYF
16 | TRBV6-1 | TRBD2 | CASSEARGVYYNEQFF
13 | TRBV7-8 | TRBD1 | CASSAIPGGGYTF
17 | TRBV4-3 | TRBD2 | CASSQDPSGIGYNEQFF
15 | TRBV6-5 | NA | CASSRKTGFSGEAFF
16 | TRBV11-3 | TRBD2 | CASSGGTSWSTDTQYF
12 | TRBV27 | NA | CASSLSGNGYTF
15 | TRBV9 | TRBD1 | CASSPRTGGEYGYTF
15 | TRBV19 | NA | CASSSLGGNTGELFF
14 | TRBV27 | NA | CASSKTDGVEEQYF
15 | TRBV7-9 | TRBD1 | CASSRQGSVTGELFF
15 | TRBV11-3 | TRBD1 | CASSQQGPSIYEQYF
13 | TRBV7-3 | TRBD2 | CASSFGRGNEQYF
14 | TRBV7-2 | TRBD1 | CASSFAGGNTEAFF
17 | TRBV29-1 | TRBD2 | CSVEGTSGSGGTDTQYF
17 | TRBV5-8 | TRBD1 | CASSGRTGASPNYGYTF
15 | TRBV11-3 | NA | CASSPGLGQLAGYTF
16 | TRBV25-1 | NA | CASSVGGLSNTGELFF
19 | TRBV19 | TRBD2 | CASTTAGPGTSGSTDTQYF
11 | TRBV27 | NA | CVSSSYNEQFF
14 | TRBV7-2 | TRBD1 | CASSPPGQVYGYTF
17 | TRBV29-1 | TRBD2 | CSVQLAGGPSDTGELFF
16 | TRBV5-1 | TRBD2 | CASSSGTSGSTDTQYF
16 | TRBV19 | NA | CASSIGVTGWDYGYTF
15 | TRBV11-2 | TRBD1 | CASSSRQGTGNTIYF
16 | TRBV30 | TRBD2 | CAWSVRGSGSSYEQYF
16 | TRBV4-2 | TRBD1 | CASSPTGTGGFYGYTF